Listed below are T cell receptor beta chains from one sample, sequenced in a study of Graves' ophthalmopathy and Graves' hyperthyroidism. A single record per CDR3 protein comes from TCRdb applying MiXCR to the multiplex PCR reads. The repertoire holds 650,000 to 900,000 distinct CDR3 sequences, with roughly 41% as singletons. The specimen was peripheral blood. Receptors were obtained from an adult man with Graves' ophthalmopathy. CDR3s include the opening cysteine and the closing phenylalanine or tryptophan. Fields, in order: J gene, D gene, clone size, V gene, CDR3 protein, CDR3 DNA. A D gene is named only where the DNA matches it firmly. Expanded clones are given a class, and other clones once, few, many or no size at all.

TRBJ1-5,TRBD1,many,TRBV20-1,CSARAGGRNQPQHF,TGCAGTGCTAGGGCAGGGGGCCGAAATCAGCCCCAGCATTTT
TRBJ1-5,TRBD1,few,TRBV6-1,CASSVETGDYNEHF,TGTGCCAGCAGTGTAGAGACAGGGGATTACAATGAGCATTTT
TRBJ1-5,TRBD1,few,TRBV10-2,CASSLTGFQPQHF,TGTGCCAGCAGCTTGACAGGGTTTCAGCCCCAGCATTTT
TRBJ2-5,TRBD2,NA,TRBV2,CASSLAGKGQETQYF,TGTGCCAGCAGTTTAGCGGGGAAGGGGCAGGAGACCCAGTACTTC
TRBJ1-6,TRBD1,few,TRBV2,CASSARQGGNSPLHF,TGTGCCAGCAGTGCAAGACAGGGGGGGAATTCACCCCTCCACTTT
TRBJ2-7,NA,NA,TRBV7-2,CASGLGGTLYEQYF,TGTGCCAGCGGCTTAGGGGGGACACTTTACGAGCAGTACTTC
TRBJ1-5,NA,NA,TRBV28,CASMNERIRIKPQHF,TGTGCCAGCATGAATGAGAGAATCCGGATTAAGCCCCAGCATTTT
TRBJ2-2,NA,NA,TRBV25-1,CASSQDYAANTGELFF,TGTGCCAGCAGCCAAGATTATGCGGCAAACACCGGGGAGCTGTTTTTT
TRBJ1-5,TRBD1,NA,TRBV5-1,CASAPGGQNQPQHF,TGCGCCAGCGCCCCGGGGGGACAGAATCAGCCCCAGCATTTT
TRBJ2-7,NA,NA,TRBV9,CASSFSPGEQYF,TGTGCCAGCAGCTTTTCCCCCGGCGAGCAGTACTTC
TRBJ2-7,TRBD2,NA,TRBV4-1,CASSQAAGGRCEQYF,TGTGCCAGCAGCCAAGCTGCGGGGGGGCGCTGCGAGCAGTACTTC
TRBJ2-5,NA,NA,TRBV10-3,CAISETSNGLAQYF,TGTGCCATCAGTGAAACCTCGAATGGGTTGGCCCAGTACTTC
TRBJ1-2,TRBD1,few,TRBV28,CASRFPGQAYGYTF,TGTGCCAGCAGGTTTCCGGGACAGGCGTATGGCTACACCTTC
TRBJ2-2,NA,NA,TRBV15,CATSPGGAPGELFF,TGTGCCACCAGCCCCGGAGGGGCTCCCGGGGAGCTGTTTTTT
TRBJ1-1,TRBD1,many,TRBV19,CASSRDRGGEAFF,TGTGCCAGTAGTAGAGACAGGGGTGGTGAAGCTTTCTTT
TRBJ1-5,TRBD1,NA,TRBV2,CASSGRTGTAPQHF,TGTGCCAGCAGTGGGAGGACAGGCACTGCGCCCCAGCATTTT
TRBJ1-2,TRBD1,NA,TRBV24-1,CATSEPGTGGSYGYTF,TGTGCCACCAGCGAACCCGGGACAGGGGGCTCCTATGGCTACACCTTC
TRBJ2-2,TRBD2,few,TRBV5-1,CASRPGTSQSGELFF,TGCGCCAGCAGGCCCGGGACTAGCCAAAGCGGGGAGCTGTTTTTT
TRBJ2-6,NA,NA,TRBV12-3/TRBV12-4,CASSLRRTGTNGANVLTF,TGTGCCAGCAGTTTACGGCGAACAGGGACGAATGGGGCCAACGTCCTGACTTTC
TRBJ1-4,NA,NA,TRBV4-3,CASSQVLGSDEKLFF,TGCGCCAGCAGCCAAGTGTTGGGGTCTGATGAAAAACTGTTTTTT
TRBJ2-5,NA,NA,TRBV10-1,CASSARKKETQYF,TGCGCCAGCAGTGCCAGAAAAAAAGAGACCCAGTACTTC
TRBJ1-1,NA,NA,TRBV9,CASRHRAQNTEAFF,TGTGCCAGCAGACACAGGGCCCAAAACACTGAAGCTTTCTTT
TRBJ1-6,NA,once,TRBV10-3,CAISLGNSPLHF,TGTGCCATCAGTTTGGGGAATTCACCCCTCCACTTT
TRBJ2-7,TRBD1,NA,TRBV5-1,CASSWDRATYEQYF,TGCGCCAGCAGCTGGGACAGGGCCACCTACGAGCAGTACTTC
TRBJ2-5,TRBD2,few,TRBV7-2,CASSLGTSITETQYF,TGTGCCAGCAGCCTCGGGACTAGCATTACGGAGACCCAGTACTTC
TRBJ1-6,NA,NA,TRBV9,CASSPEGGSGSPLHF,TGTGCCAGCTCACCAGAAGGGGGTAGCGGTTCACCCCTCCACTTT
TRBJ2-7,TRBD2,NA,TRBV29-1,CAWTTSGVRSQYF,TGTGCCTGGACGACTAGCGGGGTAAGAAGCCAGTACTTC
TRBJ2-5,TRBD1,many,TRBV29-1,CSVEFGTEETQYF,TGCAGCGTTGAATTCGGGACAGAAGAGACCCAGTACTTC
TRBJ1-1,TRBD1,NA,TRBV29-1,CSVEGQGENTEAFF,TGCAGCGTAGAAGGACAGGGGGAGAACACTGAAGCTTTCTTT
TRBJ2-7,NA,NA,TRBV30,CAWSLGRASYEQYF,TGTGCCTGGAGTCTGGGCAGGGCGTCCTACGAGCAGTACTTC
TRBJ1-5,NA,NA,TRBV19,CASSIRRGTNQPQHF,TGTGCCAGTAGTATTAGGAGGGGGACCAATCAGCCCCAGCATTTT
TRBJ1-6,TRBD1,many,TRBV7-9,CASSPRGPDNSPLHF,TGTGCCAGCAGCCCCAGGGGGCCTGATAATTCACCCCTCCACTTT
TRBJ1-5,TRBD1,NA,TRBV5-1,CASSQATGIGNQPQHF,TGCGCCAGCAGCCAAGCGACAGGGATAGGCAATCAGCCCCAGCATTTT
TRBJ1-2,NA,few,TRBV7-9,CASSFHSNANYGYTF,TGTGCCAGCAGCTTCCACTCGAACGCTAACTATGGCTACACCTTC
TRBJ1-2,TRBD1,once,TRBV5-4,CASIDGQGVFYGYTF,TGTGCCAGCATCGACGGACAGGGGGTGTTCTATGGCTACACCTTC
TRBJ1-4,TRBD1,few,TRBV29-1,CSAGTGTGGTTNEKLFF,TGCAGCGCTGGAACCGGGACAGGGGGCACAACTAATGAAAAACTGTTTTTT
TRBJ2-5,NA,NA,TRBV7-3,CASTRSGAAQPQYF,TGTGCCAGCACTCGTTCGGGGGCCGCTCAGCCCCAGTACTTC
TRBJ2-5,TRBD1,NA,TRBV6-5,CASSLNDRGGETQYF,TGTGCCAGCTCTCTCAATGACAGGGGTGGGGAGACCCAGTACTTC
TRBJ2-5,TRBD2,once,TRBV19,CASSKGLAGQETQYF,TGTGCCAGTAGTAAAGGACTAGCGGGACAAGAGACCCAGTACTTC
TRBJ2-7,NA,NA,TRBV7-2,CASSFLGPAYEQYF,TGTGCCAGCAGCTTTTTAGGCCCCGCCTACGAGCAGTACTTC